The TCR delta chain described here comes from a study of Vδ1+ human thymocytes. Whole-study findings and limits: Thymic delta-chain repertoires held about 20% Vdelta2 sequences and few Vdelta3, despite high sort purity. Donors shared many TRG clonotypes but few TRD clonotypes. In the thymus, TRG and TRD repertoires looked highly polyclonal with Gaussian CDR3 lengths.

Thymocytes were sorted as CD3+ TCRVdelta1+ TCRVdelta2- after alphabeta T cell depletion. Vdelta1+ thymocyte sorts reached between about 97% and 99.6% purity. RNA was extracted from the cells and then reverse transcribed. CDR3 amplicons came from multiplex PCR with pooled V-gene forward and constant-region reverse primers. TCRdb made new clone calls on the multiplex PCR reads using CATT. Of roughly 55,000 delta-chain clones listed, about a sixth are singletons. Germline CDR1 reads TSWWSYY; CDR2 reads QGS. The germline V and J ends were trimmed by 9 bases and 0 bases, with 29 bases remaining between them. This CDR3 is 19 amino acids long. With respect to this clone: Its antigen remains unknown.

This receptor was taken from a boy younger than two who had congenital heart surgery. The sample was Vdelta1+ gamma-delta thymocytes from the thymus. Subset given: FACS-sorted CD3+ TCRalphabeta- TCRVdelta1+ TCRVdelta2- thymocytes. The chain links TRDV1 to TRDJ1, with D perhaps TRDD3 (10 bases). CDR3 sequence reads: CALQGAFLPLGDNTDKLIF. The DNA of the CDR3 is TGTGCTCTCCAGGGGGCCTTCCTACCTCTGGGGGATAACACCGATAAACTCATCTTT.